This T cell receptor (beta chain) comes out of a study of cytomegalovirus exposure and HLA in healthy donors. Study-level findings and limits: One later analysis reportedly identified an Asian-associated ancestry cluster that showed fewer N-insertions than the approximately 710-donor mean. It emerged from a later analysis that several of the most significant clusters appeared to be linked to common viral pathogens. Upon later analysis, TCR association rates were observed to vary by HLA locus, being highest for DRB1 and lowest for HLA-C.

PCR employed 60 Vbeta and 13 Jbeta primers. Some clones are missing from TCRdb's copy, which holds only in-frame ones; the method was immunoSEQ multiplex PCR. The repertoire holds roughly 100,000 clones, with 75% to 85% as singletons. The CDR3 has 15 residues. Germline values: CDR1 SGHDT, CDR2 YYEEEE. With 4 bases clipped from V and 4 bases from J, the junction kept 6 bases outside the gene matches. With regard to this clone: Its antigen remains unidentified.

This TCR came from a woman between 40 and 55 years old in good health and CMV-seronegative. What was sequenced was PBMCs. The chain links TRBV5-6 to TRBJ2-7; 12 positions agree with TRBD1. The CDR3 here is CASSLTGQGAYEQYF. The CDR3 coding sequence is TGTGCCAGCAGCCTCACGGGACAGGGGGCATACGAGCAGTACTTC.